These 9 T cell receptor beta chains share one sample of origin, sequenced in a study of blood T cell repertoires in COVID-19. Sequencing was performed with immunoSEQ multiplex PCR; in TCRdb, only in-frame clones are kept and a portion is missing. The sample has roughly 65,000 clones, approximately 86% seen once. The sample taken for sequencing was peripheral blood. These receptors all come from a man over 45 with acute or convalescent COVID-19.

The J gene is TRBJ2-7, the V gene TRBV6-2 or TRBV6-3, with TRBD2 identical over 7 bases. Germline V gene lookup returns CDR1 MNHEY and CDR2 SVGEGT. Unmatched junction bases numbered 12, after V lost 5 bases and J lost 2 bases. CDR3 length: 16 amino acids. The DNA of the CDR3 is TGTGCCAGCAGTCTACGAGGGCGGGAGAGGACCTACGAGCAGTACTTC. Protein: CASSLRGRERTYEQYF.

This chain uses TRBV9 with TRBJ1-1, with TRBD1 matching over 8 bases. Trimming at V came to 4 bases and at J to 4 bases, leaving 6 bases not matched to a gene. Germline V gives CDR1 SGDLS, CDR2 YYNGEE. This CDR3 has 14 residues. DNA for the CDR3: TGTGCCAGCAGCCCAGGACAGGGTGGCACTGAAGCTTTCTTT. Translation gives CASSPGQGGTEAFF.

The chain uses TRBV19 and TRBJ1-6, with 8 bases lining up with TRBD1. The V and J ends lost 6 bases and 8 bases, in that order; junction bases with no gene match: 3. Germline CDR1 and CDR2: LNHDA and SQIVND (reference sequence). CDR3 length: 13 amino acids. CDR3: CASSMGQDSPLHF. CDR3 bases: TGTGCCAGTAGCATGGGACAGGATTCACCCCTCCACTTT.

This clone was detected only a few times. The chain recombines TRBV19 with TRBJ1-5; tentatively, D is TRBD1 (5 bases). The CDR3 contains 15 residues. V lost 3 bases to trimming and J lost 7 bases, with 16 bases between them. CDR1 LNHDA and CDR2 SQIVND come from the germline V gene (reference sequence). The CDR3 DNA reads TGTGCCAGTAGTATGTGGGGCCGGGGAGGACAGCCCCAGCATTTT. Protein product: CASSMWGRGGQPQHF.

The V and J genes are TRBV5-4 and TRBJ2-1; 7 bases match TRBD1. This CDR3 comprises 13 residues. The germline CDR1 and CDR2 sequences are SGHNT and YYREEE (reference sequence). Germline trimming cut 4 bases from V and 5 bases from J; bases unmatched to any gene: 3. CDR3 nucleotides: TGTGCCAGCAGCCCGGGACAGCACAATGAGCAGTTCTTC. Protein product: CASSPGQHNEQFF.

The CDR3 sequence: CASSRLAGGRQPQHF. The CDR3 coding sequence is TGTGCCAGCAGTCGCCTGGCGGGGGGGCGACAGCCCCAGCATTTT. The gene calls are TRBV27 and TRBJ1-5; tentative D call: TRBD1 (6 bases). This CDR3 has 15 amino acids. Germline values: CDR1 MNHEY, CDR2 SMNVEV (reference sequence). The V gene lost 5 bases and the J gene lost 7 bases, with 18 bases spanning the gap.

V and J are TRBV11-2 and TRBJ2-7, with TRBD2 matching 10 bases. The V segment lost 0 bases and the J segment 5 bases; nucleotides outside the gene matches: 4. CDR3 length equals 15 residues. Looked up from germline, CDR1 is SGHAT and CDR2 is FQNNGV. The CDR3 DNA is TGTGCCAGCAGCTTAGAGTTTAGCGGGAGGCACGAGCAGTACTTC. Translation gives CASSLEFSGRHEQYF.

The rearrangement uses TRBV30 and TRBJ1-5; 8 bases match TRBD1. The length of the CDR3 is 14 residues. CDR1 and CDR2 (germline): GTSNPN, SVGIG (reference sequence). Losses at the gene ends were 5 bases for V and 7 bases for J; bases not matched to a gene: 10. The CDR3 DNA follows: TGTGCCTGGCCCCTTCGACAGGGGAGCCAGCCCCAGCATTTT. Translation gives CAWPLRQGSQPQHF.

The chain's CDR3 is CASSVQGADSPLHF. In DNA, the CDR3 is TGTGCCAGCAGCGTTCAGGGTGCTGATTCACCCCTCCACTTT. The V call is TRBV9, the J call TRBJ1-6, with D tentatively TRBD1 (5 bases). Germline assignment: CDR1 SGDLS and CDR2 YYNGEE. The ends were cut back, 2 bases at V and 8 bases at J, with 11 bases in the middle. The CDR3 is 14 amino acids.